This record concerns one T cell receptor (beta chain) sequence. The specificity of this receptor is unknown. Qualities for individual bases were not recorded, and no much larger clone is one base off. The immunoSEQ Assay, a bias-controlled multiplex PCR, was used to amplify TCRbeta CDR3 regions from genomic DNA. As for the original processing: Nucleated cell counts per sample were estimated from amplification of reference gene primers within the assay. To quantify the absolute abundance of each unique TCRbeta CDR3 rearrangement, sequence reads were collapsed and filtered. For each sample, productive Simpson clonality was calculated as the square root of Simpson's diversity index across productive rearrangements. The table comes from immuneACCESS by way of TCRdb, which keeps in-frame sequences with V and J called. Part of the clones is missing from these tables; in studies checked, under half for an unresolved V gene and the rest for unknown reasons. V and J calls and clone size are as listed in that table; D and trimming were resolved from the DNA. This sample comprises fewer than 200,000 clones, 75% to 85% of them detected only once. The ten most abundant clones make up roughly 15% of the sample.

CDR1 and CDR2 (GTSNPN, SVGIG) derive from the germline V gene (reference sequence). The CDR3 covers 12 residues, taking in both the cysteine and the phenylalanine. This entry keeps only the CDR3 DNA: 36 bases, framed from base 1. The V and J ends are trimmed by 0 bases and 8 bases, leaving 7 bases between them. Participants in the prospective study were enrolled through a virtual design, were aged about 18 to 90 years, and lived in about 25 United States geographic areas. To assign participants to cohorts, the prospective study relied on clinical history that participants themselves reported in a screening survey and a study questionnaire. For ImmuneRACE Cohort 3, a participant was defined as recovered based on two consecutive negative NP/OP PCR tests, clearance by a healthcare professional, or resolution of symptoms. In the prospective study, mobile phlebotomists collected whole blood, serum and a nasopharyngeal or oropharyngeal swab from each participant. Participants in the prospective study had the option to provide additional blood draws and questionnaires over a roughly 2-month period. Prospective study blood samples were shipped either frozen or at room temperature before DNA extraction.

The data belong to a study of blood T cell repertoires in COVID-19 (dated by TCRdb to 2019 to 2021). Turning to the overall study: Samples covering the acute and convalescent phases of COVID-19 were provided by collaborators in the United States, Italy and Spain. The material from the prospective study consisted of cDNA or gDNA derived from T cells, B-cell-depleted T cells, or PBMCs. The dataset comprised deeply sampled blood TCRbeta repertoires from subjects exposed to, actively infected with, or recovered from COVID-19. The repertoires were made available in a free public database intended to serve as a resource for research on the immune response to SARS-CoV-2. The samples were drawn from two sources: the first 160 participants of the ongoing ImmuneRACE study, and 1,200 or so subjects contributed by 6 global collaborators. A de-identified subject ID, COVID-19 status, age in years and sex were almost always included in the sample metadata. Where HLA class I and class II types were available, the types were taken from metadata supplied by the sample provider, not from assay-based typing. Here is what the overall study found, with its caveats: The amount of clinical and demographic metadata varied by source and participant and was provided uncurated.

The rearranged segments are TRBV30 and TRBJ1-4, with the D gene uncertain. Sequencing used PBMCs or T cells enriched from blood (not recorded which). This TCR was recovered from a man aged 50-59 years who had recovered from COVID-19. The CDR3 region reads CAWSVAGEKLFF. Read as DNA, the sequence is TGTGCCTGGAGTGTGGCGGGAGAAAAACTGTTTTTT.